Shown below are 3 T cell receptor beta chains from a single sample sequenced in a study of blood T cell repertoires in COVID-19. TCRdb keeps only in-frame clones here, not all; method: immunoSEQ multiplex PCR. The table records about 99,000 clones, approximately 80% of them present only once. Sequenced material: peripheral blood. The receptors stem from a woman of 80 years or more with active or convalescent COVID-19.

The CDR3 DNA reads as TGCGCCAGCAGCCGGGGGGGTCAAACCTACGAGCAGTACTTC. As protein: CASSRGGQTYEQYF. J is TRBJ2-7 and V is TRBV5-1; the match to TRBD2 covers 8 bases. The J segment lost 2 bases and the V segment lost 4 bases, leaving 5 bases of the junction unmatched. CDR1 and CDR2 (germline): SGHRS, YFSETQ. CDR3 length: 14 residues. Variable domain in full (rest from reference TRBV5-1 and TRBJ2-7): KAGVTQTPRYLIKTRGQQVTLSCSPISGHRSVSWYQQTPGQGLQFLFEYFSETQRNKGNFPGRFSGRQFSNSRSEMNVSTLELGDSALYLCASSRGGQTYEQYFGPGTRLTVT.

The chain employs TRBV28 and TRBJ1-6; no definite D call. The germline CDR1 and CDR2 sequences are MDHEN and SYDVKM. This CDR3 has 15 amino acids. V dropped 3 bases and J dropped 7 bases, with 13 bases sitting between them. In DNA, the CDR3 is TGTGCCAGCAGTTTCTACAGTCGGGAGAATTCACCCCTCCACTTT. This codes for CASSFYSRENSPLHF.

The chain employs TRBV5-1 and TRBJ1-1, with TRBD1 matching 11 bases. CDR1 and CDR2 from the germline V gene are SGHRS and YFSETQ. The CDR3 totals 14 residues. With 4 bases clipped from V and 6 bases from J, the junction kept 5 bases outside the gene matches. The CDR3: CASSLPGQGAEAFF. DNA of the CDR3: TGCGCCAGCAGCCTACCGGGACAGGGGGCTGAAGCTTTCTTT.